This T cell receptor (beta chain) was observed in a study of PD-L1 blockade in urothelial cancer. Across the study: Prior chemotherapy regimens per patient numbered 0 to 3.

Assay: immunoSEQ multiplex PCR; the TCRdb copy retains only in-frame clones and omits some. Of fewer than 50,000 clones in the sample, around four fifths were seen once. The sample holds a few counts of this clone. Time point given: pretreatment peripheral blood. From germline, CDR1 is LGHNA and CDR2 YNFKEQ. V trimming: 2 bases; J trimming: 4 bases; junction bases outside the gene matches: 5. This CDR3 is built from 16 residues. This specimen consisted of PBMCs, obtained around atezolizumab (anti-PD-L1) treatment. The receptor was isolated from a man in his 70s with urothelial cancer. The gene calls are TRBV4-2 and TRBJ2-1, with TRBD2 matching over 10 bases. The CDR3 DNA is TGTGCCAGCAGCCAAAACCCTAGCGGGGGTTACAATGAGCAGTTCTTC. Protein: CASSQNPSGGYNEQFF.